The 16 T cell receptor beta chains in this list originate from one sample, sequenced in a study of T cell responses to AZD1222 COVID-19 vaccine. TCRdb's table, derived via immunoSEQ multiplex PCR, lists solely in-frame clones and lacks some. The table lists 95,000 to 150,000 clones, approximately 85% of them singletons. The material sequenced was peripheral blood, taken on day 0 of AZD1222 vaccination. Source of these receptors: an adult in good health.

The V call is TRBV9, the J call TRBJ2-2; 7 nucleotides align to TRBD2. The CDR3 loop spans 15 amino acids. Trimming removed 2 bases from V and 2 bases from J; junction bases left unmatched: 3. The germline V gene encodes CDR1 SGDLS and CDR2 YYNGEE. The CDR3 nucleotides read TGTGCCAGCAGCGTGGGCGGGGGAAACACCGGGGAGCTGTTTTTT. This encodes CASSVGGGNTGELFF.

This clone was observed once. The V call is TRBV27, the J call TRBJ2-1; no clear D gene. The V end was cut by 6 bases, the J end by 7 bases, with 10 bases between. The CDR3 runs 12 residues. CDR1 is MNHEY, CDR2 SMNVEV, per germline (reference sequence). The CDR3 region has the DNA TGTGCCAGCAGACGTATAGGGAATGAGCAGTTCTTC. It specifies CASRRIGNEQFF.

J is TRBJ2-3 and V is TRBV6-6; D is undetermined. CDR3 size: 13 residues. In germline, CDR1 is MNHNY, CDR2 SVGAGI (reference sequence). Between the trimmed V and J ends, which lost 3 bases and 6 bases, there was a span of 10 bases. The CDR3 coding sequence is TGTGCCAGCAGTTATGGCTATTCGGATACGCAGTATTTT. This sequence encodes CASSYGYSDTQYF.

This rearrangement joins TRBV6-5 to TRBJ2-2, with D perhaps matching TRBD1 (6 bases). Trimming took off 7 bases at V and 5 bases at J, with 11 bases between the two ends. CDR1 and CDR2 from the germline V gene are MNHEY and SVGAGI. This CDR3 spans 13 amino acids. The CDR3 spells CASTGVGTGELFF. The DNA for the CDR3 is TGTGCCAGCACAGGGGTTGGTACCGGGGAGCTGTTTTTT.

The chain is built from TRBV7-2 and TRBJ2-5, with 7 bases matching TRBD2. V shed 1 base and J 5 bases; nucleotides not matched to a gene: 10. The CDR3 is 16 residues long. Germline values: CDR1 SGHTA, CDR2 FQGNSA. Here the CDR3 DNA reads TGTGCCAGCAGCTTAGTCGTCGCGGGGGATTGGGAGACCCAGTACTTC. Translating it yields CASSLVVAGDWETQYF. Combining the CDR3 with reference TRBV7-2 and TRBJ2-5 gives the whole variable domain GAGVSQSPSNKVTEKGKDVELRCDPISGHTALYWYRQSLGQGLEFLIYFQGNSAPDKSGLPSDRFSAERTGGSVSTLTIQRTQQEDSAVYLCASSLVVAGDWETQYFGPGTRLLVL.

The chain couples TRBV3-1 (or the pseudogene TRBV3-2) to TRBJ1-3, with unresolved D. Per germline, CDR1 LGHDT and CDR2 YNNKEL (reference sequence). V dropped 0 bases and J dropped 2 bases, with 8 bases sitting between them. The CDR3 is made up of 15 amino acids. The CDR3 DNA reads TGTGCCAGCAGCCAAGAAGCAACCACTGGAAACACCATATATTTT. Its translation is CASSQEATTGNTIYF.

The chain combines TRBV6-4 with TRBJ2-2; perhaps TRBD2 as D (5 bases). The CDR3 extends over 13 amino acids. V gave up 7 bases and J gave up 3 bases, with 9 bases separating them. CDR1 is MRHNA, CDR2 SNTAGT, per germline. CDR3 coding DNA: TGTGCCAGCACAGACGGGGACACCGGGGAGCTGTTTTTT. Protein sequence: CASTDGDTGELFF.

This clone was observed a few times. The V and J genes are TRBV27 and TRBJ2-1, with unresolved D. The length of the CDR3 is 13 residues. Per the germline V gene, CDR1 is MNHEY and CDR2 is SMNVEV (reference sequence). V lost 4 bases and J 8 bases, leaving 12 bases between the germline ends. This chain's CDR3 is CASSSGPTHEQFF. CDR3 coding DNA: TGTGCCAGCAGTTCTGGGCCGACCCATGAGCAGTTCTTC.

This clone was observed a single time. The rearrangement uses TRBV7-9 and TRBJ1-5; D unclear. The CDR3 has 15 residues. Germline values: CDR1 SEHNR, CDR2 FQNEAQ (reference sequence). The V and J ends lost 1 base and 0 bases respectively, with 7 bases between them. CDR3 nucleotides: TGTGCCAGCAGCTTAGTGGGCCCTAGCAATCAGCCCCAGCATTTT. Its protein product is CASSLVGPSNQPQHF.

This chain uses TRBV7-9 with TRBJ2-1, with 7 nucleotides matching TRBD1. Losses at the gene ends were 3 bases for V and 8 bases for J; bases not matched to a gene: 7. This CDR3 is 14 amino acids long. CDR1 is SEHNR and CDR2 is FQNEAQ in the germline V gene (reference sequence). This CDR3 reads CASSFWTGSYEQFF. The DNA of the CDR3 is TGTGCCAGCAGCTTCTGGACAGGATCGTATGAGCAGTTCTTC.

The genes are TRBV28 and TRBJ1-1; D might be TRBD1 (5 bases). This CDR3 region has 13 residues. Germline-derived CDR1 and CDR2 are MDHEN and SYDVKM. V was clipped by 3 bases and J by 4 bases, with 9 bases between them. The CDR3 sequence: CASSLGLGTEAFF. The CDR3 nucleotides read TGTGCCAGCAGTTTGGGGCTGGGCACTGAAGCTTTCTTT.

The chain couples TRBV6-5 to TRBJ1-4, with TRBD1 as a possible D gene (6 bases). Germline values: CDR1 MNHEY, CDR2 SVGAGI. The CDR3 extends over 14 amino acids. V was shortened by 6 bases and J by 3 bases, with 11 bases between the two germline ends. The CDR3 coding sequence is TGTGCCAGCAGATTGACAGGACCTAATGAAAAACTGTTTTTT. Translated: CASRLTGPNEKLFF.

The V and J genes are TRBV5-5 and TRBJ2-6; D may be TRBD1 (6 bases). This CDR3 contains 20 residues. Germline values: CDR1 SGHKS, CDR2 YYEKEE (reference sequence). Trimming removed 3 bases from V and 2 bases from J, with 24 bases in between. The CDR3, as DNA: TGTGCCAGCAGCTCCTTTCTAACCGCGGACAGAGGACCTGGGGCCAACGTCCTGACTTTC. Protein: CASSSFLTADRGPGANVLTF.

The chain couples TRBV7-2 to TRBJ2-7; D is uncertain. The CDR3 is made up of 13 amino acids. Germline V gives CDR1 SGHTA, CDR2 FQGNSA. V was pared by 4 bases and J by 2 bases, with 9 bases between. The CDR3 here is CASSSRTAYEQYF. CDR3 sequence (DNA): TGTGCCAGCAGCTCCAGGACCGCCTACGAGCAGTACTTC.

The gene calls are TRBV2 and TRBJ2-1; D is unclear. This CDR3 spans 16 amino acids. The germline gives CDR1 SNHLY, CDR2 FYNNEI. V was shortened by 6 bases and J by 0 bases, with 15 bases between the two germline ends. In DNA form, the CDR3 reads TGTGCCAGCAGCGGACCGGGCAGGAGCTCCTACAATGAGCAGTTCTTC. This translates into CASSGPGRSSYNEQFF.

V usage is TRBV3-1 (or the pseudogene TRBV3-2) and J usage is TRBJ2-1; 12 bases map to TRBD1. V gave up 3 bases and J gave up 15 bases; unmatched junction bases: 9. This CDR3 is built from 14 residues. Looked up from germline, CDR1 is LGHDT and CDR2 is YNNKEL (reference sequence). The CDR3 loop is CASSQEGQGASRFF. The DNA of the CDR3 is TGTGCCAGCAGCCAGGAGGGACAGGGGGCGAGCAGGTTCTTC.